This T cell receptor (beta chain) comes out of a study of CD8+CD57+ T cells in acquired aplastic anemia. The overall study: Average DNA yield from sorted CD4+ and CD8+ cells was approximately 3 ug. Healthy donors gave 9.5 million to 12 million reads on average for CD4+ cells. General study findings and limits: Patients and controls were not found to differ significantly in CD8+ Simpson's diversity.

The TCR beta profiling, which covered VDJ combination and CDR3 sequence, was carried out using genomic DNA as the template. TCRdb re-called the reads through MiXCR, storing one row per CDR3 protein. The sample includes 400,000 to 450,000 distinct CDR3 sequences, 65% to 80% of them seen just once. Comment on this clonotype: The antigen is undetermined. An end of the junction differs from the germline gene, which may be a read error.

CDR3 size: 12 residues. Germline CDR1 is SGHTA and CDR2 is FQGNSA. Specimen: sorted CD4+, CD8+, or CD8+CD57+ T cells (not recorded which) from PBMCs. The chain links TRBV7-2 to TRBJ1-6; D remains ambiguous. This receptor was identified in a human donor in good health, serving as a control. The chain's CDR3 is CASSRTNTDLFF. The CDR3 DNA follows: TGTGCCAGCAGTCGGACCAACACTGACCTTTTCTTT.